The 22 T cell receptor beta chains below all came from one sample that was sequenced in a study of blood T cell repertoires in COVID-19. Clones were sequenced by immunoSEQ multiplex PCR, and TCRdb holds only the in-frame ones, with some missing. Here the sample spans about 400,000 clones, just under 90% being singletons. The sequencing input was PBMCs or T cells enriched from blood (not recorded which). These receptors were taken from a woman in her thirties who had recovered from COVID-19.

The chain has TRBV6-6 and TRBJ2-7, with 11 nucleotides matching TRBD2. After removal of 6 bases from V and 4 bases from J, the junction contained 8 bases not matched to a gene. Germline V gene data show CDR1 as MNHNY and CDR2 as SVGAGI (reference sequence). The CDR3 is 15 residues long. CDR3 bases: TGTGCCAGCAGGACACTAGCGGGAGAGGGTTACGAGCAGTACTTC. It translates to CASRTLAGEGYEQYF.

The chain is built from TRBV9 and TRBJ2-2, with D tentatively TRBD1 (5 bases). The CDR3 contains 16 residues. Between the trimmed V and J ends, which lost 4 bases and 0 bases, there was a span of 13 bases. CDR1 is SGDLS, CDR2 YYNGEE, per germline. The CDR3 DNA reads as TGTGCCAGCAGCCCCCGGACAATCGCGAACACCGGGGAGCTGTTTTTT. Translating it yields CASSPRTIANTGELFF. The variable domain in full, with the rest retrieved from reference TRBV9 and TRBJ2-2, is DSGVTQTPKHLITATGQRVTLRCSPRSGDLSVYWYQQSLDQGLQFLIQYYNGEERAKGNILERFSAQQFPDLHSELNLSSLELGDSALYFCASSPRTIANTGELFFGEGSRLTVL.

The chain couples TRBV11-3 to TRBJ2-2, with D unclear. Trimming took 0 bases from V and 8 from J, leaving 7 bases between them. The germline V gene has CDR1 SGHNT and CDR2 YENEEA. The CDR3 is made up of 13 amino acids. CDR3 sequence reads: CASSLDYRGELFF. CDR3 nucleotides: TGTGCCAGCAGCTTAGATTATCGGGGGGAGCTGTTTTTT.

This chain's CDR3 is CASSYGGRAFF. In DNA, the CDR3 is TGTGCCAGCAGTTACGGGGGCAGAGCTTTCTTT. The chain carries TRBV6-2 or TRBV6-3 and TRBJ1-1; possible D gene TRBD1, 6 bases. Germline-derived CDR1 and CDR2 are MNHEY and SVGEGT. With 2 bases removed from V and 10 bases from J, the gap between germline ends came to 8 bases. The CDR3 sequence is 11 residues long.

The chain links TRBV9 to TRBJ1-6; D may be TRBD1 (5 bases). Germline-derived CDR1 and CDR2 are SGDLS and YYNGEE. The CDR3 sequence is 14 residues long. V dropped 3 bases and J dropped 10 bases, with 14 bases sitting between them. CDR3 loop: CASSAGALGSPLHF. Written as DNA, the CDR3 is TGTGCCAGCAGCGCTGGGGCCCTCGGGTCACCCCTCCACTTT.

This rearrangement joins TRBV7-9 to TRBJ2-7, with 7 bases identical to TRBD1. The CDR3 consists of 15 residues. J lost 2 bases, V lost 2 bases, and 6 bases had no gene match. Per the germline V gene, CDR1 is SEHNR and CDR2 is FQNEAQ (reference sequence). The CDR3 DNA follows: TGTGCCAGCAGCTTATGGACAGGCGACACCTACGAGCAGTACTTC. It yields the protein CASSLWTGDTYEQYF.

This rearrangement joins TRBV27 to TRBJ2-1; 10 nucleotides line up with TRBD2. V shed 1 base, J shed 9 bases, and the junction held 9 bases outside the gene matches. CDR3 length: 16 residues. The germline CDR1 and CDR2 sequences are MNHEY and SMNVEV (reference sequence). The chain's CDR3 is CASSLFSGRAEGEQFF. CDR3 bases: TGTGCCAGCAGTTTATTCAGCGGGAGGGCCGAGGGTGAGCAGTTCTTC.

This chain joins TRBV29-1 and TRBJ1-4; D remains ambiguous. Germline V gene lookup returns CDR1 SQVTM and CDR2 ANQGSEA. This CDR3 has 11 amino acids. V was shortened by 4 bases and J by 8 bases, with 8 bases between the two germline ends. CDR3 loop: CSVGEVEKLFF. The CDR3 nucleotides read TGCAGCGTTGGTGAGGTGGAAAAACTGTTTTTT.

The rearrangement links TRBV9 to TRBJ1-3, with 8 nucleotides matching TRBD1. Germline trimming cut 3 bases from V and 0 bases from J; bases unmatched to any gene: 5. From germline, CDR1 is SGDLS and CDR2 YYNGEE. The CDR3 consists of 16 residues. CDR3 sequence: CASSGGQANSGNTIYF. The CDR3 DNA reads TGTGCCAGCAGCGGGGGACAGGCGAACTCTGGAAACACCATATATTTT.

This chain connects TRBV4-2 to TRBJ1-5, with D unresolved. The CDR3 consists of 15 residues. V lost 1 base and J lost 4, with 11 bases in between. Germline V lookup: CDR1 LGHNA, CDR2 YNFKEQ. This CDR3 is CASSQALGGNQPQHF. In DNA form, the CDR3 reads TGTGCCAGCAGCCAAGCGTTAGGAGGGAATCAGCCCCAGCATTTT.

The V call is TRBV7-9, the J call TRBJ1-1; 7 bases agree with TRBD1. This CDR3 spans 12 amino acids. Germline CDR1 reads SEHNR; CDR2 reads FQNEAQ (reference sequence). V was clipped by 9 bases and J by 4 bases; unmatched bases: 5. DNA for the CDR3: TGTGCCAGTCACAGGGGATCCACTGAAGCTTTCTTT. Encoded protein: CASHRGSTEAFF.

The chain employs TRBV9 and TRBJ2-7; a possible D gene is TRBD1 (6 bases). Germline loops: CDR1 SGDLS, CDR2 YYNGEE. V lost 3 bases to trimming and J lost 5 bases, with 15 bases between them. The CDR3 sequence is 14 residues long. The CDR3 region has the DNA TGTGCCAGCAGCGCCACGGATAACAGGGACGAGCAGTACTTC. This codes for CASSATDNRDEQYF.

The V gene is TRBV11-2, the J gene TRBJ2-5; 9 nucleotides agree with TRBD1. The germline gives CDR1 SGHAT, CDR2 FQNNGV. V dropped 2 bases and J dropped 5; count of bases not matched to a gene: 12. The CDR3 is 17 amino acids. The DNA of the CDR3 is TGTGCCAGCAGCTTAAGGCGCCCACAGGGGGCAAGGGAGACCCAGTACTTC. Translated, it gives CASSLRRPQGARETQYF. Full variable domain (remainder filled in from reference TRBV11-2 and TRBJ2-5): EAGVAQSPRYKIIEKRQSVAFWCNPISGHATLYWYQQILGQGPKLLIQFQNNGVVDDSQLPKDRFSAERLKGVDSTLKIQPAKLEDSAVYLCASSLRRPQGARETQYFGPGTRLLVL.

The V and J genes are TRBV10-1 and TRBJ2-5; perhaps TRBD2 as D (5 bases). The CDR3 runs 14 residues. CDR1 is WNHNN, CDR2 SYGVQD, per germline (reference sequence). Trimming cost V 2 bases and J 5 bases, with 12 bases left between them. The CDR3 loop is CASSETGSRETQYF. In DNA, the CDR3 is TGCGCCAGCAGTGAGACGGGGTCCAGGGAGACCCAGTACTTC.

This rearrangement joins TRBV28 to TRBJ2-7; tentatively, D is TRBD2 (6 bases). CDR1 is MDHEN and CDR2 is SYDVKM in the germline V gene. V gave up 10 bases and J gave up 2 bases, with 24 bases separating them. The CDR3 contains 16 residues. The DNA for the CDR3 is TGTGCCACCAAGGCAGACGGGACTGACAAAACCTACGAGCAGTACTTC. It encodes CATKADGTDKTYEQYF.

The chain is built from TRBV9 and TRBJ2-3; 13 bases align to TRBD2. CDR1 and CDR2 (germline): SGDLS, YYNGEE. J was trimmed by 7 bases and V by 0 bases; bases with no gene match: 8. This CDR3 comprises 17 residues. For the CDR3, the DNA is TGTGCCAGCAGCGTAGCCGGAGGACTAGCGGGAGCGTATACGCAGTATTTT. Residues: CASSVAGGLAGAYTQYF.

The chain uses TRBV7-9 and TRBJ1-1; 9 bases match TRBD1. Germline V lookup: CDR1 SEHNR, CDR2 FQNEAQ (reference sequence). The CDR3 sequence is 13 residues long. Trimming removed 5 bases from V and 4 bases from J; junction bases left unmatched: 2. The CDR3: CASSPTGGTEAFF. The DNA of the CDR3 is TGTGCCAGCAGCCCGACAGGGGGCACTGAAGCTTTCTTT.

The chain's CDR3 is CASGLVNRNTEAFF. The CDR3 DNA sequence: TGTGCTAGTGGTTTGGTAAACAGGAACACTGAAGCTTTCTTT. The V gene is TRBV12-5, the J gene TRBJ1-1, with D uncertain. The CDR3 sequence is 14 residues long. Germline V CDR1 and CDR2: LGHNT, FRNRAP. Trimming removed 0 bases at V and 1 base at J, with 6 bases between.

The J gene is TRBJ1-1, the V gene TRBV6-2 or TRBV6-3, with D maybe TRBD1 (6 bases). This CDR3 contains 16 residues. V shed 1 base and J shed 2 bases, with 14 bases lying between them. Germline V gene data show CDR1 as MNHEY and CDR2 as SVGEGT. DNA of the CDR3: TGTGCCAGCAGTTACTATCGGGCAGGGGTAAACACTGAAGCTTTCTTT. Translating gives CASSYYRAGVNTEAFF.

This chain joins TRBV5-4 and TRBJ1-1; no firm D call. Per the germline V gene, CDR1 is SGHNT and CDR2 is YYREEE (reference sequence). CDR3 length: 15 residues. V was trimmed by 2 bases and J by 0 bases, leaving 11 bases between them. In DNA form, the CDR3 reads TGTGCCAGCAGCTTTAAGGCGGCGCTGAACACTGAAGCTTTCTTT. It codes for CASSFKAALNTEAFF.

The rearrangement uses TRBV2 and TRBJ1-1, with TRBD1 matching over 10 bases. The CDR3 has 14 residues. Looked up from germline, CDR1 is SNHLY and CDR2 is FYNNEI. V shed 7 bases and J 5 bases; nucleotides not matched to a gene: 7. The CDR3 nucleotides read TGTGCCAGCAAGACAGGGGGCCTGGGTACTGAAGCTTTCTTT. It specifies CASKTGGLGTEAFF.

The chain couples TRBV7-2 to TRBJ1-1; 10 nucleotides agree with TRBD1. The CDR3 consists of 14 residues. V dropped 5 bases and J dropped 11; count of bases not matched to a gene: 11. Germline loops: CDR1 SGHTA, CDR2 FQGNSA. This chain's CDR3 is CASSPEIGQGVAFF. In DNA form, the CDR3 reads TGTGCCAGCAGCCCCGAAATTGGACAGGGGGTTGCTTTCTTT.